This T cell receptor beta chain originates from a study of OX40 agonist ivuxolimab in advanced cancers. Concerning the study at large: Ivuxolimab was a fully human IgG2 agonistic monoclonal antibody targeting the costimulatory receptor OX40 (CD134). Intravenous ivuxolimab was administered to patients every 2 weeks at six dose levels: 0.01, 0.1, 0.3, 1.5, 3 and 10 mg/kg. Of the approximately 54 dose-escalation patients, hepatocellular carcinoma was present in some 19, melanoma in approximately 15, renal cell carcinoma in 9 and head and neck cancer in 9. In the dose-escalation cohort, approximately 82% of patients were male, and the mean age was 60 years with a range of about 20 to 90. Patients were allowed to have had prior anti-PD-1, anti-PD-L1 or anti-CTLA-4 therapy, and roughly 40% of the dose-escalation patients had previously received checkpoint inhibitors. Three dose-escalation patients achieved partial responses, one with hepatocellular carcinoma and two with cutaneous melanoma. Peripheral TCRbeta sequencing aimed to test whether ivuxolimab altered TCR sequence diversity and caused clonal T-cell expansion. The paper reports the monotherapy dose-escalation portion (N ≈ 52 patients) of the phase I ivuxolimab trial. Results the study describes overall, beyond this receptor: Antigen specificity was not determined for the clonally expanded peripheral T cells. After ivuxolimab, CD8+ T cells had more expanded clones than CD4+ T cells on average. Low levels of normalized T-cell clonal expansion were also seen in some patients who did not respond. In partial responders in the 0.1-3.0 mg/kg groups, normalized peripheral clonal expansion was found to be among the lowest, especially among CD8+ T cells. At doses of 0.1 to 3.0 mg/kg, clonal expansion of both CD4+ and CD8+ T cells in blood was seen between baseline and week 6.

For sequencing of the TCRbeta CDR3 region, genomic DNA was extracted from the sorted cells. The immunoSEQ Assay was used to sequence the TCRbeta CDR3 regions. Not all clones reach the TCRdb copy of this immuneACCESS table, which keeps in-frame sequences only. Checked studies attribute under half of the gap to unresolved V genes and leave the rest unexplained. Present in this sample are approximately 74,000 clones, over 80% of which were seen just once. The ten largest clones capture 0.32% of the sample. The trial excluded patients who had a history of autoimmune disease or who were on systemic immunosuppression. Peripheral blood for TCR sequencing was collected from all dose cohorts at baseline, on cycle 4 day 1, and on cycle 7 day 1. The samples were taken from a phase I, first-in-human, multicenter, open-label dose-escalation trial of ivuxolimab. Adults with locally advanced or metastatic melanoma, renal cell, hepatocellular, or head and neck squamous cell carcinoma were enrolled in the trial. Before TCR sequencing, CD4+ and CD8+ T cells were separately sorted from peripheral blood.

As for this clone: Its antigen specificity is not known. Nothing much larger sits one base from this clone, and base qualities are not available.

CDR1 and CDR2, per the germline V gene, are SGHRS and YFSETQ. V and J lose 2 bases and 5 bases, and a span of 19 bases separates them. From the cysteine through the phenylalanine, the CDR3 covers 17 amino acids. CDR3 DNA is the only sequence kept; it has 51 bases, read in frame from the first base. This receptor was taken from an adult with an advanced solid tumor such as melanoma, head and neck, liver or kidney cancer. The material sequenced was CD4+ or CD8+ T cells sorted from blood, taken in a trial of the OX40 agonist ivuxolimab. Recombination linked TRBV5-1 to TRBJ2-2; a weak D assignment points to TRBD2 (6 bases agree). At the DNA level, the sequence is TGCGCCAGCAGCTTCCCCAACCCGGGAGTAAGGACCGGGGAGCTGTTTTTT. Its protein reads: CASSFPNPGVRTGELFF.